This TCR beta chain was captured by sequencing in a study of blood T cell repertoires in COVID-19. Study-wide context: COVID-19 samples collected from the United States, Italy and Spain covered acute and convalescent phases. PBMCs, B-cell-depleted T cells, or T cells were the source of the cDNA or gDNA that made up the material.

With 7 bases removed from V and 4 bases from J, the gap between germline ends came to 13 bases. Germline V lookup: CDR1 SNHLY, CDR2 FYNNEI. The CDR3 has 14 amino acids. Per the original data handling: Estimated nucleated cell counts came from reference gene primer amplification. TCRdb's copy holds only in-frame clones and misses some; the assay was immunoSEQ multiplex PCR. D and trimming were read from the DNA, whereas the V and J calls and clone size are those reported in that table. The sample carries approximately 280,000 clones, approximately 91% recorded once. Material: peripheral blood. The receptor was derived from a woman aged 55-70 years with acute or convalescent COVID-19. The chain is built from TRBV2 and TRBJ1-4; D remains unclear. The CDR3, as DNA: TGTGCCAGCAACGTTCAGGCGATTAATGAAAAACTGTTTTTT. This encodes CASNVQAINEKLFF.